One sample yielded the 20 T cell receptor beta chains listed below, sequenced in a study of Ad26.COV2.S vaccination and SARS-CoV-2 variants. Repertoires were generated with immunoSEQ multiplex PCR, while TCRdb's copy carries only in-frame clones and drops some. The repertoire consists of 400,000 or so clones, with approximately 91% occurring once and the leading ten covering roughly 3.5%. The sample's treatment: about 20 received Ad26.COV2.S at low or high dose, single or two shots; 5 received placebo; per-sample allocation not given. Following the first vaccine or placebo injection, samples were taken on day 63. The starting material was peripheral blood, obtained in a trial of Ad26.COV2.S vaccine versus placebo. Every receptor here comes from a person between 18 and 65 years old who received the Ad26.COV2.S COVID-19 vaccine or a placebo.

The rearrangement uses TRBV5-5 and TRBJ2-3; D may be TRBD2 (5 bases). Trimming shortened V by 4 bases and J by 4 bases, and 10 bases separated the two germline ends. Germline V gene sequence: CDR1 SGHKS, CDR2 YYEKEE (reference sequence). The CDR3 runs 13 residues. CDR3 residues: CASSLGAADTQYF. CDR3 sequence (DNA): TGTGCCAGCAGCCTAGGAGCGGCAGATACGCAGTATTTT. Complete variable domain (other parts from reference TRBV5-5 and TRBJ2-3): DAGVTQSPTHLIKTRGQQVTLRCSPISGHKSVSWYQQVLGQGPQFIFQYYEKEERGRGNFPDRFSARQFPNYSSELNVNALLLGDSALYLCASSLGAADTQYFGPGTRLTVL.

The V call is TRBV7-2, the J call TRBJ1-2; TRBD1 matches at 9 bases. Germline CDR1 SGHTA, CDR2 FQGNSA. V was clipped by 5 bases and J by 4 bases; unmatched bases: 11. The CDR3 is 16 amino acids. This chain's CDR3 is CASSPAPGQGSYGYTF. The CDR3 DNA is TGTGCCAGCAGCCCAGCGCCGGGACAGGGTTCCTATGGCTACACCTTC.

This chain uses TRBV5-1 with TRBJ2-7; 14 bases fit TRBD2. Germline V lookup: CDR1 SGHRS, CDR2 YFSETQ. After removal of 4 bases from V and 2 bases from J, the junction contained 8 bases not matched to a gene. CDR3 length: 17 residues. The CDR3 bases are TGCGCCAGCAGCCCAAGACTAGCGGGGGGGGCCCCCTACGAGCAGTACTTC. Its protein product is CASSPRLAGGAPYEQYF.

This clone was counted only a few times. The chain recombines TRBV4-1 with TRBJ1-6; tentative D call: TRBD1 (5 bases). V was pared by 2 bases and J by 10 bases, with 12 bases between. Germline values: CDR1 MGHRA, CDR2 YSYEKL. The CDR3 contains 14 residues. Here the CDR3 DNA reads TGCGCCAGCAGCCAAACTCAGGGAGTCTCACCCCTCCACTTT. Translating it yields CASSQTQGVSPLHF.

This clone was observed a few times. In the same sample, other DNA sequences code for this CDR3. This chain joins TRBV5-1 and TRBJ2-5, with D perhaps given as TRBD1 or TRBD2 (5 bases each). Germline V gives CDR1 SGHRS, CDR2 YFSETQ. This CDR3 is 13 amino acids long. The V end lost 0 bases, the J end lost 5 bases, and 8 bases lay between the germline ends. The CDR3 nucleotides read TGCGCCAGCAGCTTGGGGGACCCCGAGACCCAGTACTTC. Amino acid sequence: CASSLGDPETQYF.

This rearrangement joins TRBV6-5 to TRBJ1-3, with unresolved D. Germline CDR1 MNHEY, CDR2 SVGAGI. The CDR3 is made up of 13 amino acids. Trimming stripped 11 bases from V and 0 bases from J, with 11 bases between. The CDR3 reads CAAFVSSGNTIYF. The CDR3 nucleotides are TGTGCCGCTTTTGTAAGCTCTGGAAACACCATATATTTT.

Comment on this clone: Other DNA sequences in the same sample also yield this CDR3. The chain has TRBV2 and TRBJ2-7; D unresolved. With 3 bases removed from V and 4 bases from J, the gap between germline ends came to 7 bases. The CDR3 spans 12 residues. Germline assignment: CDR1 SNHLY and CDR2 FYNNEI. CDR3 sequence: CASSENSYEQYF. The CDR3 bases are TGTGCCAGCAGTGAGAACTCATACGAGCAGTACTTC. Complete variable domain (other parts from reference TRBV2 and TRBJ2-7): EPEVTQTPSHQVTQMGQEVILRCVPISNHLYFYWYRQILGQKVEFLVSFYNNEISEKSEIFDDQFSVERPDGSNFTLKIRSTKLEDSAMYFCASSENSYEQYFGPGTRLTVT.

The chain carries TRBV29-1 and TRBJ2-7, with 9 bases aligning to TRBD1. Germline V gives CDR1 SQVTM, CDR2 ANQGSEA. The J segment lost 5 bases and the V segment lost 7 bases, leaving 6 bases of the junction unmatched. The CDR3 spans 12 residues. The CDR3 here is CSAGRTGDEQYF. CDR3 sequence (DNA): TGCAGCGCCGGGCGGACAGGGGACGAGCAGTACTTC.

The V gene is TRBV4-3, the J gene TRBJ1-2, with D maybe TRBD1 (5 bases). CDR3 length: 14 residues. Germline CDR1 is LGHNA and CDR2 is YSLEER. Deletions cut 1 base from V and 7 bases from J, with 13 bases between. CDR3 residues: CASSQGGADGGYTF. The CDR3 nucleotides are TGCGCCAGCAGCCAAGGAGGGGCTGATGGTGGCTACACCTTC.

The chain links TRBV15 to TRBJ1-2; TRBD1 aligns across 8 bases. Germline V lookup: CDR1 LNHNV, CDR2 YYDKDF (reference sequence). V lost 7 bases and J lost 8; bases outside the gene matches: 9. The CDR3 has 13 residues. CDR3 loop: CATNPDRGQGYTF. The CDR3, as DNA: TGTGCCACCAACCCAGACAGGGGTCAAGGCTACACCTTC.

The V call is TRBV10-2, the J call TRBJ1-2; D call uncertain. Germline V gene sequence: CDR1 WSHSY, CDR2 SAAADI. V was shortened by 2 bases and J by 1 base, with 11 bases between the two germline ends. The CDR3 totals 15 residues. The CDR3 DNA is TGCGCCAGCAGTGAGGGAGACGGAGATAACTATGGCTACACCTTC. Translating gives CASSEGDGDNYGYTF.

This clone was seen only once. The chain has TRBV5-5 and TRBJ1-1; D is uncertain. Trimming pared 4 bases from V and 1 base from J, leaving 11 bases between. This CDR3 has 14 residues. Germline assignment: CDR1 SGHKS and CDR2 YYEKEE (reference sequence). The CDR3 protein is CASSKGASNTEAFF. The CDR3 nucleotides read TGTGCCAGCAGCAAGGGAGCCTCGAACACTGAAGCTTTCTTT.

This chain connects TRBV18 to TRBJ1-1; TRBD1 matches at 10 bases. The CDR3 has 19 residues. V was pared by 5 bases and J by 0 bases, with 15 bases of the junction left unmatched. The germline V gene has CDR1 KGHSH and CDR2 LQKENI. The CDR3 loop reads CASSTLPPGQGFMNTEAFF. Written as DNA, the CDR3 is TGTGCCAGCTCAACCCTTCCCCCGGGACAGGGGTTCATGAACACTGAAGCTTTCTTT.

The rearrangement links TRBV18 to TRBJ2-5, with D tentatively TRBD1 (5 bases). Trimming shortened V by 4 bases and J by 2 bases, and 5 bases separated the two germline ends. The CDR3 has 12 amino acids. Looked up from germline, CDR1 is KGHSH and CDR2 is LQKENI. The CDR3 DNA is TGTGCCAGCTCACAGGGGCAAGAGACCCAGTACTTC. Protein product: CASSQGQETQYF.

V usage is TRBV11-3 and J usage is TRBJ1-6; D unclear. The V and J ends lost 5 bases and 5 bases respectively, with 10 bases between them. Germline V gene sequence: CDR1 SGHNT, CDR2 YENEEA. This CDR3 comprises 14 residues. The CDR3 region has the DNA TGTGCCAGCAGCAGGACCCAGAATAATTCACCCCTCCACTTT. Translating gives CASSRTQNNSPLHF.

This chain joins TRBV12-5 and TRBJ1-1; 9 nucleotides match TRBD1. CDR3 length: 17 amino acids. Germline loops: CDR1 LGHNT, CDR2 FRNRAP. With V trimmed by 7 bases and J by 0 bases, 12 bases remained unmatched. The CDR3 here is CASDPRSTGGMNTEAFF. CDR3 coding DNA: TGTGCTAGTGATCCCCGGAGCACAGGGGGCATGAACACTGAAGCTTTCTTT. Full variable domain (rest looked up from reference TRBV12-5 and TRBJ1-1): DARVTQTPRHKVTEMGQEVTMRCQPILGHNTVFWYRQTMMQGLELLAYFRNRAPLDDSGMPKDRFSAEMPDATLATLKIQPSEPRDSAVYFCASDPRSTGGMNTEAFFGQGTRLTVV.

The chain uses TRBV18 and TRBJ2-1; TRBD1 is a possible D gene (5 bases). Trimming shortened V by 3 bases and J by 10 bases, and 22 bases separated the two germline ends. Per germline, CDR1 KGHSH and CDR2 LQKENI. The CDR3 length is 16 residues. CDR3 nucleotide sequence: TGTGCCAGCTCACCCAAGGTTGGTCAGGGCTTGGGAGAGCAGTTCTTC. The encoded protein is CASSPKVGQGLGEQFF. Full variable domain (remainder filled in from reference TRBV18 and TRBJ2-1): NAGVMQNPRHLVRRRGQEARLRCSPMKGHSHVYWYRQLPEEGLKFMVYLQKENIIDESGMPKERFSAEFPKEGPSILRIQQVVRGDSAAYFCASSPKVGQGLGEQFFGPGTRLTVL.

Here the CDR3 DNA reads TGCGCCAGCACCCGGGGCACTGAAGCTTTCTTT. This encodes CASTRGTEAFF. V is TRBV10-2 and J is TRBJ1-1, with D unresolved. CDR3 length equals 11 residues. V was trimmed by 7 bases and J by 4 bases, leaving 7 bases between them. In germline, CDR1 is WSHSY, CDR2 SAAADI.

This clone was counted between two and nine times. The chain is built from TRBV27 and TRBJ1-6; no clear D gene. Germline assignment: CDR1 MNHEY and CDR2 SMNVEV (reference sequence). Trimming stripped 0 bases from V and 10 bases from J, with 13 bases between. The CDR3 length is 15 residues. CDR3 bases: TGTGCCAGCAGTTTATCAGGCAGAGGTGGCTCACCCCTCCACTTT. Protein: CASSLSGRGGSPLHF.

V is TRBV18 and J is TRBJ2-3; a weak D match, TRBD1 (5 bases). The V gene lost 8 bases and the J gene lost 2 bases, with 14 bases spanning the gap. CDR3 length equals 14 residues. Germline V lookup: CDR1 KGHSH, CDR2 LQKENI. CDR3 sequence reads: CASATAPITDTQYF. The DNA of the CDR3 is TGTGCCAGCGCGACAGCTCCTATCACAGATACGCAGTATTTT.